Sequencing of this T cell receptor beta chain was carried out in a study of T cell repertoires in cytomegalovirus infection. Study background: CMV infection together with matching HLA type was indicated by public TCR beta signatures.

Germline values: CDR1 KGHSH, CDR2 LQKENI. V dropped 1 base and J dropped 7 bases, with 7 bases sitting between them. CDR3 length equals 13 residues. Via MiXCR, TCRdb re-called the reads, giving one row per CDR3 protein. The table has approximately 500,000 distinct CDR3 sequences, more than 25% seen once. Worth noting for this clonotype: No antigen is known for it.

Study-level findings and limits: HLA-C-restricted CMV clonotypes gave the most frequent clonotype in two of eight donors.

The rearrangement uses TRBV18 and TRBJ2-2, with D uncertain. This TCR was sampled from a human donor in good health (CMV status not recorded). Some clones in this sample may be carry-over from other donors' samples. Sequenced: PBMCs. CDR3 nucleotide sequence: TGTGCCAGCTCACCACAACCAGACGGGGAGCTGTTTTTT. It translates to CASSPQPDGELFF.